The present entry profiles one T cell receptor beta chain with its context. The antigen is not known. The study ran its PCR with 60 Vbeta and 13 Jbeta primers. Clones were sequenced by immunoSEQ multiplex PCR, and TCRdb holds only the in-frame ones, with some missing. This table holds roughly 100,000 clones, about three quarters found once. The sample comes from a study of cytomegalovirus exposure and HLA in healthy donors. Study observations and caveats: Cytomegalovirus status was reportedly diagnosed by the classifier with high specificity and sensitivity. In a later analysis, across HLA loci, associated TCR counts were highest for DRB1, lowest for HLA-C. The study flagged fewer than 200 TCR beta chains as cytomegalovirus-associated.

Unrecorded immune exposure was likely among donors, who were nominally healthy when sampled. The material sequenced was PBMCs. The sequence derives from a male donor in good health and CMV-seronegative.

CDR3 bases: TGTGCCAGCAGCCAATGGGACTACCGGAGGAATGAGCAGTTCTTC. Protein sequence: CASSQWDYRRNEQFF. The V call is TRBV11-2, the J call TRBJ2-1; 7 positions match TRBD2. Germline CDR1 reads SGHAT; CDR2 reads FQNNGV. This CDR3 region has 15 residues. Germline trimming cut 5 bases from V and 7 bases from J; bases unmatched to any gene: 11.